A single sample gave rise to the 23 T cell receptor beta chains below, sequenced in a study of identical twins. One entry per CDR3 protein results from TCRdb running MiXCR on the 5' RACE reads. The sample consists of around 340,000 distinct CDR3 sequences, roughly 9% of them appearing once. Sequenced sample: naive T cells sorted from blood. Receptors were obtained from a woman between 50 and 59 years old in good health.

About this clonotype itself: Germline and junction disagree at one end, which may indicate a read error. The chain links TRBV25-1 to TRBJ2-5; 12 bases fit TRBD2. Germline V CDR1 and CDR2: MGHDK, SYGVNS. The CDR3 spans 17 residues. The DNA for the CDR3 is TGTGCCAGCAGTAAACCTCCTAGCGGGAGGGCCGGAGAGGCCCAGTACTTC. As protein: CASSKPPSGRAGEAQYF.

This chain connects TRBV4-1 to TRBJ1-1, with TRBD1 matching 8 bases. CDR3 length equals 15 residues. Trimming cost V 1 base and J 3 bases; bases outside gene matches: 4. Germline V lookup: CDR1 MGHRA, CDR2 YSYEKL. The CDR3 is CASSQGRDRYTEAFF. As DNA, the CDR3 is TGCGCCAGCAGCCAAGGAAGGGACAGGTACACTGAAGCTTTCTTT.

V and J are TRBV9 and TRBJ2-1, with D hard to call. The CDR3 totals 13 residues. Between the trimmed V and J ends, which lost 3 bases and 3 bases, there was a span of 7 bases. The germline CDR1 and CDR2 sequences are SGDLS and YYNGEE. The CDR3 loop reads CASSGTYYNEQFF. The CDR3, as DNA: TGTGCCAGCAGCGGAACGTACTACAATGAGCAGTTCTTC.

The V call is TRBV11-1, the J call TRBJ2-1; 7 positions agree with TRBD2. The V segment lost 5 bases and the J segment 7 bases; nucleotides outside the gene matches: 11. The CDR3 has 15 residues. Germline CDR1 and CDR2: SGHAT and FQDESV (reference sequence). In nucleotides, the CDR3 is TGTGCCAGCAGCCCGTGGGGAGGGGCTGAGAATGAGCAGTTCTTC. Protein: CASSPWGGAENEQFF.

This clonotype appeared many times. This chain uses TRBV5-1 with TRBJ2-7; maybe TRBD1 (6 bases). Trimming removed 3 bases from V and 1 base from J, with 14 bases in between. The CDR3 length is 15 residues. CDR1 is SGHRS, CDR2 YFSETQ, per germline. Written as DNA, the CDR3 is TGCGCCAGCAGCTGGGGGCCTCTGAGTTCCTACGAGCAGTACGTC. It specifies CASSWGPLSSYEQYV.

On this clonotype itself: A junction boundary mismatches the germline segment, possibly from a read error. The gene calls are TRBV7-7 and TRBJ2-1, with no clear D. CDR1 SSHAT and CDR2 FNYEAQ come from the germline V gene (reference sequence). CDR3 length: 13 amino acids. The CDR3 DNA follows: TGTGCTAGCAGCGCGGCTTGGCACAATGAGCAGTTCTTC. It yields the protein CASSAAWHNEQFF.

The chain links TRBV21-1 to TRBJ2-1; TRBD2 is taken as the D call from the table, unchecked against the DNA. TRBV21-1 is given as a pseudogene. The CDR3 runs to 16 residues. The CDR3 DNA follows: TGTGCCAGCAGCAAAGGAGGCGGGAGAGTGTACAATGAGCAGTTCTTC. Protein: CASSKGGGRVYNEQFF.

This clonotype has only a few counts. CDR3 residues: CSARDLVLAGSNIQYF. The CDR3 DNA sequence: TGCAGTGCTAGAGATTTGGTTTTGGCGGGCTCAAACATTCAGTACTTC. The chain recombines TRBV20-1 with TRBJ2-4, with a possible D match to TRBD2 (5 bases). Germline-derived CDR1 and CDR2 are DFQATT and SNEGSKA (reference sequence). Trimming took 0 bases from V and 6 from J, leaving 18 bases between them. The CDR3 is 16 amino acids.

In this sample, this clonotype turned up a few times. This sequence joins TRBV4-1 and TRBJ2-7, with D possibly called TRBD1 or TRBD2 (5 bases each). This CDR3 spans 14 amino acids. Germline-derived CDR1 and CDR2 are MGHRA and YSYEKL. V was cut by 4 bases and J by 1 base, with 11 bases left in between. Written as DNA, the CDR3 is TGCGCCAGCAGCCCACAGTGGGGGTCCTACGAGCAGTACGTC. Its protein product is CASSPQWGSYEQYV.

The chain carries TRBV5-1 and TRBJ2-2; the D gene is possibly TRBD1 (6 bases). The CDR3 spans 14 residues. Trimming took off 3 bases at V and 5 bases at J, with 11 bases between the two ends. Germline assignment: CDR1 SGHRS and CDR2 YFSETQ. In DNA, the CDR3 is TGCGCCAGCAGCTACTACAGGGAGACCGGGGAGCTGTTTTTT. Translating gives CASSYYRETGELFF. The full variable domain, with the rest looked up from reference TRBV5-1 and TRBJ2-2, is KAGVTQTPRYLIKTRGQQVTLSCSPISGHRSVSWYQQTPGQGLQFLFEYFSETQRNKGNFPGRFSGRQFSNSRSEMNVSTLELGDSALYLCASSYYRETGELFFGEGSRLTVL.

This clonotype was recorded a few times. This chain joins TRBV11-2 and TRBJ1-2; D is ambiguous. There are 12 residues in the CDR3. V lost 1 base to trimming and J lost 4 bases, with 4 bases between them. Germline CDR1 and CDR2: SGHAT and FQNNGV. CDR3 protein: CASSLASYGYTF. DNA for the CDR3: TGTGCCAGCAGCTTAGCCAGCTATGGCTACACCTTC. Drawing the rest from reference TRBV11-2 and TRBJ1-2, the complete variable domain is EAGVAQSPRYKIIEKRQSVAFWCNPISGHATLYWYQQILGQGPKLLIQFQNNGVVDDSQLPKDRFSAERLKGVDSTLKIQPAKLEDSAVYLCASSLASYGYTFGSGTRLTVV.

The chain has TRBV15 and TRBJ1-4; unclear D gene. V was shortened by 1 base and J by 8 bases, with 14 bases between the two germline ends. Germline CDR1 LNHNV, CDR2 YYDKDF (reference sequence). CDR3 size: 15 residues. The CDR3 DNA is TGTGCCACCAGCAGAGCCCCCGACCTGAGCGAAAAACTGTTTTTT. The encoded protein is CATSRAPDLSEKLFF.

This clonotype was seen at least ten times. The rearrangement joins TRBV15 to TRBJ2-1; TRBD2 agrees at 10 bases. CDR3 size: 16 residues. Germline V CDR1 and CDR2: LNHNV, YYDKDF (reference sequence). The trim removed 1 base at V and 10 bases at J, leaving 10 bases unmatched. CDR3 bases: TGTGCCACCAGCAGAGCTAGGACTAGCGGTGTACAGGAGCAGTTCTTC. Amino acid sequence: CATSRARTSGVQEQFF.

This clonotype has at least ten counts. The chain is built from TRBV9 and TRBJ2-7; TRBD2 is a possible D gene (6 bases). Deletions cut 2 bases from V and 3 bases from J, with 15 bases between. The CDR3 length is 15 residues. Per germline, CDR1 SGDLS and CDR2 YYNGEE. CDR3 coding DNA: TGTGCCAGCAGCGTCGGAGGAGGGGAACTCTACGAGCAGTACGTC. It specifies CASSVGGGELYEQYV.

This clonotype was seen more than once but under ten times. This chain connects TRBV12-3 or TRBV12-4 to TRBJ2-5; 7 bases map to TRBD1. Losses at the gene ends were 5 bases for V and 6 bases for J; bases not matched to a gene: 6. The CDR3 has 13 amino acids. The CDR3 sequence: CASSDGTVQTQYF. The CDR3 coding sequence is TGTGCCAGCAGTGACGGGACAGTACAGACCCAGTACTTC.

This clonotype was observed once. A read error may be the cause here, since a much bigger clone is one base away. CDR3 amino acids: CSSSSREGEAGELFF. CDR3 DNA sequence: TGCTCCAGCAGCTCAAGGGAGGGTGAGGCCGGGGAGCTGTTTTTT. The chain joins TRBV5-1 to TRBJ2-2, with 7 bases that match TRBD2. Germline loops: CDR1 SGHRS, CDR2 YFSETQ. The CDR3 sequence is 15 residues long.

Turning to this clonotype: A much larger clonotype is one base distant, so this may be a read error. Because it lacks the conserved phenylalanine or tryptophan at the end, this CDR3 is likely a read error. The chain combines TRBV10-3 with TRBJ2-3; D not certain. CDR3 size: 14 residues. Deletions cut 0 bases from V and 3 bases from J, with 7 bases between. Looked up from germline, CDR1 is ENHRY and CDR2 is SYGVKD. In DNA form, the CDR3 reads TGTGCCATCAGTGAGTCGTTAGCAACAGATACGCAGTATTAT. Protein: CAISESLATDTQYY.

This clonotype was seen at least ten times. CDR3 in DNA: TGCGCCAGCAGTAAAGACGGACTCCGCTACGAGCAGTACGTC. This codes for CASSKDGLRYEQYV. The rearrangement joins TRBV5-1 to TRBJ2-7; the D gene is possibly TRBD2 (5 bases). Trimming pared 5 bases from V and 3 bases from J, leaving 15 bases between. The CDR3 runs 14 residues. Germline V gene lookup returns CDR1 SGHRS and CDR2 YFSETQ.

The chain uses TRBV10-3 and TRBJ1-5; D gene uncertain. V was clipped by 3 bases and J by 4 bases, with 13 bases between them. Germline values: CDR1 ENHRY, CDR2 SYGVKD. This CDR3 is built from 15 residues. The CDR3 sequence is CAISDIVLNNQPQHF. CDR3 nucleotide sequence: TGTGCCATCAGTGATATTGTCTTGAATAATCAGCCCCAGCATTTT.

In this sample, this clonotype turned up a few times. V usage is TRBV3-1 and J usage is TRBJ1-6; 8 positions match TRBD1. Germline lookup yields CDR1 LGHDT and CDR2 YNNKEL (reference sequence). The J segment lost 10 bases and the V segment lost 5 bases, leaving 7 bases of the junction unmatched. The CDR3 length is 14 residues. The CDR3 DNA follows: TGTGCCAGCAGCTCAGGACAGGGTAAATCACCCCTCCACTTT. Its translation: CASSSGQGKSPLHF.

This clonotype was seen ten or more times. The V gene is TRBV3-1, the J gene TRBJ2-7, with D perhaps TRBD1 (5 bases). With 0 bases removed from V and 1 base from J, the gap between germline ends came to 10 bases. The CDR3 runs 15 residues. In germline, CDR1 is LGHDT, CDR2 YNNKEL (reference sequence). The CDR3 coding sequence is TGTGCCAGCAGCCAAGAGCCCAGGGCGTCCTACGAGCAGTACTTC. Translating gives CASSQEPRASYEQYF.

The rearrangement links TRBV27 to TRBJ2-5, with TRBD2 identical over 11 bases. This CDR3 comprises 16 residues. Trimming cost V 6 bases and J 5 bases; bases outside gene matches: 11. Germline CDR1 reads MNHEY; CDR2 reads SMNVEV (reference sequence). The CDR3 reads CASRISGRASWETQYF. The DNA of the CDR3 is TGTGCCAGCAGGATTAGCGGGAGGGCGTCCTGGGAGACCCAGTACTTC.

This clonotype has more than one count but fewer than ten. J is TRBJ2-5 and V is TRBV18; TRBD1 matches 7 bases. The CDR3 is 17 residues long. The V gene's germline CDR1 is KGHSH and CDR2 LQKENI. V was clipped by 1 base and J by 1 base; unmatched bases: 9. CDR3: CASSPQVQPGGQETQYF. The CDR3 DNA sequence: TGTGCCAGCTCACCACAAGTTCAACCAGGGGGCCAAGAGACCCAGTACTTC.